This paragraph reports one TCR beta chain. This record belongs to a study of cytomegalovirus exposure and HLA in healthy donors. The PCR contained 60 Vbeta and 13 Jbeta primers. Sequenced by immunoSEQ multiplex PCR; TCRdb stores in-frame clones only, minus some. The sample has 150,000 to 200,000 clones, roughly 70% seen once. Germline loops: CDR1 SGHDN, CDR2 FVKESK. The CDR3 loop spans 16 amino acids. The V and J ends lost 2 bases and 6 bases, in that order; junction bases with no gene match: 11. This clonotype was obtained from a man younger than 45 in good health and CMV-seropositive. Sequenced input: PBMCs. This chain connects TRBV14 to TRBJ2-7, with 9 bases identical to TRBD2. The CDR3 DNA follows: TGTGCCAGCAGCCAATGGGTTGGGCGGGAGGGCCTCGAGCAGTACTTC. This encodes CASSQWVGREGLEQYF.